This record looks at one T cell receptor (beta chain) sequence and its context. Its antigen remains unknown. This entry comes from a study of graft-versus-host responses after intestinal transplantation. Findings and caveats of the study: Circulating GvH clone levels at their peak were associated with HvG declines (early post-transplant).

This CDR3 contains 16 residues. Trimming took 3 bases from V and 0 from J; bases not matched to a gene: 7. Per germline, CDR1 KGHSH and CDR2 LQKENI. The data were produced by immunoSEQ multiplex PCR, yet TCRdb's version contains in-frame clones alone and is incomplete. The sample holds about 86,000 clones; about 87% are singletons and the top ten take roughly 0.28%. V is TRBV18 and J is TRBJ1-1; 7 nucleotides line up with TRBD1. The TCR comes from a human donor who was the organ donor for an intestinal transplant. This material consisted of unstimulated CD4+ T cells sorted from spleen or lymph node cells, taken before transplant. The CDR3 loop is CASSPQRQGVNTEAFF. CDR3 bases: TGTGCCAGCTCACCGCAAAGACAGGGAGTGAACACTGAAGCTTTCTTT.